This TCR beta chain was observed in a study of blood T cells in healthy people across ages. Unmatched junction bases numbered 6, after V lost 5 bases and J lost 7 bases. The germline V gene encodes CDR1 DFQATT and CDR2 SNEGSKA (reference sequence). CDR3 size: 15 residues. Roughly 9.2 milliliters of peripheral blood were drawn from each donor into EDTA-treated tubes. Isolating PBMCs gave at least 6 million of these cells per sample. Study conclusions and caveats: Those diversity estimates obtained from one million T cells were thought to be underestimates.

A word on this clonotype: Its antigen is undetermined.

A second PCR, run for roughly 7 to 12 cycles, used a sample-barcoded 5' primer plus a J-beta primer mix. A template-switch adaptor that had 12 random nucleotides put a tag on each cDNA molecule. TCRdb re-called the 5' RACE reads with MiXCR, one entry per CDR3 protein. Counted here are around 1,900,000 distinct CDR3 sequences, about two fifths occurring once; the ten biggest clones make up around 23%. This chain joins TRBV20-1 and TRBJ2-1; 15 bases map to TRBD2. The sequence came from a human donor in good health. The sequenced sample consisted of blood. The CDR3 DNA reads as TGCAGTGCTGAACCGGGACTAGCGGGGGGAAATGAGCAGTTCTTC. Translation: CSAEPGLAGGNEQFF.